This paragraph covers one T cell receptor (beta chain) sequence. This specimen belongs to a study of monozygotic twins with inflammatory bowel disease. This CDR3 spans 13 amino acids. CDR1 is SNHLY, CDR2 FYNNEI, per germline. TCRdb reprocessed the 5' RACE reads, keeping one entry per CDR3 protein, no DNA. The sample has 150,000 to 200,000 distinct CDR3 sequences. Sequencing was done on a sample of blood. This clonotype originated in a human donor with ulcerative colitis or Crohn's disease, or a healthy co-twin of an affected twin (not recorded which). The rearrangement uses TRBV2 and TRBJ1-2. This CDR3 is CASRDRPVNGYTF.